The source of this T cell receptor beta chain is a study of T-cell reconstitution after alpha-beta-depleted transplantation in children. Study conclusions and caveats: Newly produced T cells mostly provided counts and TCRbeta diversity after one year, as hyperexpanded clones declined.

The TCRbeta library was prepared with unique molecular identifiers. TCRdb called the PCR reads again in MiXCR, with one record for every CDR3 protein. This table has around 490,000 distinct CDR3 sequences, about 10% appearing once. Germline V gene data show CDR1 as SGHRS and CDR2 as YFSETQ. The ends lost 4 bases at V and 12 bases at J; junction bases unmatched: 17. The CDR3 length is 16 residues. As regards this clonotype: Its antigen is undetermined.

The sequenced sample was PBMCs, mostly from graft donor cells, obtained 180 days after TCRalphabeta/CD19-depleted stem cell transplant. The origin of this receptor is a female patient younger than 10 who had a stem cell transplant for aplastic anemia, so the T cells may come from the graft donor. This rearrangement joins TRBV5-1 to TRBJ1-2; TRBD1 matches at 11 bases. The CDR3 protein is CASSRGSGQGARGDTF. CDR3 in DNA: TGCGCCAGCAGCCGAGGATCAGGACAGGGGGCCAGAGGCGACACCTTC. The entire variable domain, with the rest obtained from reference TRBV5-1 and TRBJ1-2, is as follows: KAGVTQTPRYLIKTRGQQVTLSCSPISGHRSVSWYQQTPGQGLQFLFEYFSETQRNKGNFPGRFSGRQFSNSRSEMNVSTLELGDSALYLCASSRGSGQGARGDTFGSGTRLTVV.